The 13 T cell receptor beta chains below come from one sample, sequenced in a study of T-cell memory formation after mild COVID-19. One entry per CDR3 protein, called by TCRdb with MiXCR from the 5' RACE reads. The data contain about 440,000 distinct CDR3 sequences, around 20% of them seen just once; the ten biggest clones take up 8.4%. The source material was PBMCs or a T cell subset sorted from them (not recorded which). These receptor sequences come from an adult woman who had mild COVID-19 (a few samples of this study predate the infection). Cell type and time point are not known.

V usage is TRBV5-1 and J usage is TRBJ1-2; possibly TRBD1 for D (5 bases). Per germline, CDR1 SGHRS and CDR2 YFSETQ. CDR3 length: 12 amino acids. Trimming removed 4 bases from V and 7 bases from J, with 11 bases in between. The CDR3 sequence is CASSPEGFGYTF. The DNA of the CDR3 is TGCGCCAGCAGCCCCGAGGGGTTTGGCTACACCTTC.

This clonotype was observed a few times. V gene TRBV30 combines with J gene TRBJ1-2; 8 bases agree with TRBD1. V shed 2 bases, J shed 4 bases, and the junction held 3 bases outside the gene matches. This CDR3 has 13 residues. The germline V gene has CDR1 GTSNPN and CDR2 SVGIG (reference sequence). The CDR3 loop is CAWSRDRPYGYTF. CDR3 coding DNA: TGTGCCTGGAGTAGGGACAGGCCCTATGGCTACACCTTC.

The chain uses TRBV5-1 and TRBJ1-1, with D tentatively TRBD1 (5 bases). The V gene lost 4 bases and the J gene lost 5 bases, with 24 bases spanning the gap. Germline CDR1 and CDR2: SGHRS and YFSETQ. CDR3 size: 17 residues. The CDR3 nucleotides are TGCGCCAGCAGCCCGGCCCGGTATTCAAAAGCAGGGACTGAAGCTTTCTTT. Amino acids: CASSPARYSKAGTEAFF.

A few counts support this clonotype. This sequence joins TRBV6-2 or TRBV6-3 and TRBJ2-1, with 10 bases lining up with TRBD2. Germline V gene lookup returns CDR1 MNHEY and CDR2 SVGEGT. Germline trimming cut 3 bases from V and 0 bases from J; bases unmatched to any gene: 5. This CDR3 comprises 17 residues. CDR3 sequence: CASSYLAGVSSYNEQFF. The CDR3 DNA follows: TGTGCCAGCAGTTATCTAGCGGGAGTAAGCTCCTACAATGAGCAGTTCTTC.

The table lists this clonotype with a few counts. The chain has TRBV20-1 and TRBJ1-1; unclear D gene. V was pared by 0 bases and J by 3 bases, with 11 bases between. CDR1 DFQATT and CDR2 SNEGSKA come from the germline V gene (reference sequence). The length of the CDR3 is 14 residues. The CDR3 coding sequence is TGCAGTGCTAGAGATATAATCTATGACACTGAAGCTTTCTTT. Translated: CSARDIIYDTEAFF.

This clonotype was seen more than once but under ten times. This chain joins TRBV3-1 and TRBJ1-4; D gene unclear. The CDR3 is 16 amino acids. Germline CDR1 LGHDT, CDR2 YNNKEL (reference sequence). V lost 5 bases to trimming and J lost 6 bases, with 19 bases between them. This CDR3 reads CASSYPSHTADEKLFF. The CDR3 DNA reads as TGTGCCAGCAGCTACCCGTCGCATACGGCGGATGAAAAACTGTTTTTT.

This sequence joins TRBV24-1 and TRBJ1-5; 7 bases align to TRBD1. Germline assignment: CDR1 KGHDR and CDR2 SFDVKD. This CDR3 comprises 16 residues. The V gene end was trimmed by 5 bases and the J gene end by 1 base; junction bases not matched to a gene: 7. The CDR3 spells CATSGLTGTSNQPQHF. The CDR3 DNA reads TGTGCCACCAGTGGCTTGACAGGGACCAGCAATCAGCCCCAGCATTTT.

This clonotype was detected ten times or more. The CDR3 reads CASSAIGSYNEQFF. CDR3 sequence (DNA): TGTGCCAGCAGCGCGATCGGGTCCTACAATGAGCAGTTCTTC. The rearrangement uses TRBV7-8 and TRBJ2-1; D remains ambiguous. The CDR3 sequence is 14 residues long. CDR1 is SGHVS and CDR2 is FQNEAQ in the germline V gene. V dropped 5 bases and J dropped 1 base, with 9 bases sitting between them.

This clonotype appeared a few times. The V call is TRBV7-9, the J call TRBJ2-7; TRBD2 matches 8 bases. The CDR3 length is 16 residues. Germline CDR1 SEHNR, CDR2 FQNEAQ (reference sequence). The V gene end was trimmed by 5 bases and the J gene end by 3 bases; junction bases not matched to a gene: 12. The chain's CDR3 is CASSDDWREDYYEQYF. The DNA for the CDR3 is TGTGCCAGCAGCGATGATTGGCGGGAGGATTACTACGAGCAGTACTTC.

This clonotype was observed a handful of times. J is TRBJ1-1 and V is TRBV4-1; 8 nucleotides agree with TRBD1. Losses at the gene ends were 2 bases for V and 11 bases for J; bases not matched to a gene: 10. Germline V lookup: CDR1 MGHRA, CDR2 YSYEKL. The CDR3 spans 14 residues. For the CDR3, the DNA is TGCGCCAGCAGCCAAATACAGGGGGAGCGTTTGGCTTTCTTT. The encoded protein is CASSQIQGERLAFF.

This rearrangement joins TRBV21-1 to TRBJ2-2; the table names TRBD1, a call not compared with the DNA. TRBV21-1 is recorded as a pseudogene. The CDR3 is made up of 14 amino acids. As DNA, the CDR3 is TGTGCCAGCAGCACCCAGGGAGTCCTCGGGGAGCTGTTTTTT. This gives the protein CASSTQGVLGELFF.

This clonotype was detected only once. The V and J genes are TRBV6-5 and TRBJ1-1; D is ambiguous. The V and J ends lost 6 bases and 6 bases respectively, with 11 bases between them. Germline lookup yields CDR1 MNHEY and CDR2 SVGAGI. The length of the CDR3 is 12 residues. CDR3 in DNA: TGTGCCAGCAGCCCCCCTTCCTCTGAAGCTTTCTTT. Protein sequence: CASSPPSSEAFF.

The CDR3 bases are TGTGCCAGCAGCTCCCCGGCGCAGGGGTCCTACGAGCAGTACTTC. Its protein is CASSSPAQGSYEQYF. The chain recombines TRBV27 with TRBJ2-7, with D tentatively TRBD1 (6 bases). CDR3 size: 15 residues. With 6 bases removed from V and 1 base from J, the gap between germline ends came to 16 bases. The germline gives CDR1 MNHEY, CDR2 SMNVEV (reference sequence).